The clone carrying this T cell receptor (beta chain) came up a few times. Its antigen remains unknown. The sample originates from a study of graft-versus-host responses after intestinal transplantation. General study results and limits: After transplant, early declines in HvG clones were associated with peak levels of circulating GvH clones.

Trimming cost V 2 bases and J 1 base, with 4 bases left between them. This CDR3 region has 13 residues. Germline CDR1 and CDR2: MGHDK and SYGVNS. Once graft tissue had been processed, intraepithelial and lamina propria lymphocytes were released. Assay used: immunoSEQ multiplex PCR; TCRdb lists only in-frame clones, some missing. The top ten clones hold over 9.5% of a sample with approximately 3,100 clones, roughly 74% of them seen once. The receptor was isolated from a human patient who received an intestinal transplant, so some T cells may come from the graft donor. The chain carries TRBV25-1 and TRBJ2-3; D call uncertain. The sample consisted of ileum tissue, taken roughly 5 and 7 days after intestinal transplantation. CDR3 nucleotide sequence: TGTGCCAGCAGTGAACCTGGCACAGATACGCAGTATTTT. The encoded protein is CASSEPGTDTQYF.